The 10 T cell receptor beta chains below come from one sample, sequenced in a study of TET2 disruption in CD19-targeted CAR T cells. The antigens for these receptors are not known. Only in-frame clones appear in the TCRdb table, and some are missing; sequencing was by immunoSEQ multiplex PCR. The table for this sample gives under 30,000 clones. Treatment given: autologous CTL019 cells: CD19 CAR with 4-1BB and CD3 zeta domains. This specimen consisted of CD8- CAR+ T cells sorted from cultured blood T cells, obtained for CD19 CAR T cell therapy. The sample's subset: CD8-negative CAR-positive T cells from the infusion product. These receptors all come from a man between 65 and 85 years old with chronic lymphocytic leukemia.

The CDR3 spells CASSLVGEAYNSPLHF. CDR3 DNA, as far as it was read: TGCGCCAGCAGCTTGGTCGGGGAGGCCTATAATTCACCC. V gene TRBV5-1 combines with J gene TRBJ1-6; no definite D call. The read terminates 3 residues before the CDR3 end, so the remaining end is supplied by the germline J gene. CDR3 size: 16 residues. CDR1 is SGHRS and CDR2 is YFSETQ in the germline V gene. V lost 0 bases, J lost 2 bases, and 9 bases lay in between.

A remark on this clone: Sequencing ends 3 residues short of the CDR3 end; the germline J gene provides the rest. The chain links TRBV12-3 or TRBV12-4 to TRBJ1-2; 8 bases are shared with TRBD1. The CDR3 consists of 13 residues. CDR3 DNA, as far as it was read: TGTGCCAGCAGCTTCAGGGGGCCAGAGGGC. Encoded protein: CASSFRGPEG. The complete CDR3 sequence is CASSFRGPEGYTF.

About this clone: The sequenced fragment ends 3 residues before the CDR3 boundary, so the rest is inferred from the germline J gene. This rearrangement joins TRBV4-1 to TRBJ2-7; 10 nucleotides agree with TRBD1. Losses at the gene ends were 4 bases for V and 2 bases for J; bases not matched to a gene: 8. Germline CDR1 and CDR2: MGHRA and YSYEKL. The CDR3 is 16 amino acids. The sequenced part of the CDR3 DNA is TGCGCCAGCAGCCCCTCCCCGGACAGGGGGGCCTACGAG. This encodes CASSPSPDRGAYE. The entire CDR3 sequence reads CASSPSPDRGAYEQYF.

As to this clone: The junction and the germline gene differ at one end; a read error may be behind it. Sequencing ends 3 residues short of the CDR3 end; the germline J gene provides the rest. Distinct nucleotide sequences in the sample also encode this CDR3. This chain links TRBV18 with TRBJ1-3, with unresolved D. The CDR3 is made up of 17 amino acids. Germline V gene lookup returns CDR1 KGHSH and CDR2 LQKENI. The chain's CDR3 is CASSPFEGLSSGNTIYF. CDR3 DNA (partial): TGTGCCAGCTCACCGTTTGAGGGCCTCAGCTCTGGAAACACT. Using reference TRBV18 and TRBJ1-3 for the parts outside the CDR3, the full variable domain is NAGVMQNPRHLVRRRGQEARLRCSPMKGHSHVYWYRQLPEEGLKFMVYLQKENIIDESGMPKERFSAEFPKEGPSILRIQQVVRGDSAAYFCASSPFEGLSSGNTIYFGEGSWLTVV.

In the case of this clone: The sequenced fragment ends 3 residues before the CDR3 boundary, so the rest is inferred from the germline J gene. The chain combines TRBV7-6 with TRBJ2-1, with unresolved D. Germline V gene data show CDR1 as SGHVS and CDR2 as FNYEAQ. This CDR3 is 11 amino acids long. Trimming left V 2 bases short and J 8 bases short, with 4 bases between. The CDR3 protein is CASSLFYEQFF. CDR3 DNA, as far as it was read: TGTGCCAGCAGCTTATTCTATGAG.

To note about this clone: The read terminates 3 residues before the CDR3 end, so the remaining end is supplied by the germline J gene. This chain links TRBV5-1 with TRBJ1-1, with 11 positions matching TRBD1. This CDR3 contains 15 residues. The trim removed 0 bases at V and 6 bases at J, leaving 4 bases unmatched. The germline CDR1 and CDR2 sequences are SGHRS and YFSETQ. The CDR3 loop reads CASSLVGQGAPEAFF. The DNA read from the CDR3 is TGCGCCAGCAGCTTGGTAGGACAGGGGGCTCCTGAA.

The DNA read from the CDR3 is TGTGCCAGCAGACCCACAACAGGGAGGCATCAGCCC. Translation: CASRPTTGRHQP. The whole CDR3 protein reads CASRPTTGRHQPQHF. This chain uses TRBV2 with TRBJ1-5; the D gene is possibly TRBD1 (6 bases). With the read ending 3 residues before the CDR3 end, the germline J gene is used to fill in that end. This CDR3 comprises 15 residues. Deletions cut 6 bases from V and 5 bases from J, with 17 bases between. Germline V gene sequence: CDR1 SNHLY, CDR2 FYNNEI.

As concerns this clone: The read falls 3 residues short of the CDR3 end, and the missing part is taken from the germline J gene. This sequence joins TRBV7-3 and TRBJ2-4, with 11 bases fitting TRBD2. V dropped 5 bases and J dropped 6; count of bases not matched to a gene: 6. This CDR3 region has 15 residues. Germline V gene lookup returns CDR1 SGHTA and CDR2 FQGTGA. The DNA read from the CDR3 is TGTGCCAGCAGCCCAACTAGCGGGGGCACAAACATT. This encodes CASSPTSGGTNI. The CDR3 in its entirety is CASSPTSGGTNIQYF.

As regards this clone: The read terminates 3 residues before the CDR3 end, so the remaining end is supplied by the germline J gene. This sequence joins TRBV20-1 and TRBJ1-1; TRBD1 matches 11 bases. The germline CDR1 and CDR2 sequences are DFQATT and SNEGSKA (reference sequence). There are 13 residues in the CDR3. V lost 6 bases and J lost 6; bases outside the gene matches: 6. CDR3 DNA, as far as it was read: TGCAGTGCCCGGGCGGACAGGGGGCCTGAA. It codes for CSARADRGPE. The entire CDR3 protein reads CSARADRGPEAFF.

In regard to this clone: The read comes to an end 3 residues before the CDR3 does, leaving the germline J gene to fill in the end. This chain connects TRBV5-1 to TRBJ1-2; D is unclear. Per the germline V gene, CDR1 is SGHRS and CDR2 is YFSETQ. CDR3 length equals 11 residues. V lost 4 bases and J 6 bases, leaving 7 bases between the germline ends. The sequenced CDR3 bases are TGCGCCAGCAGCGGCCGGGATGGC. Translated, it gives CASSGRDG. The CDR3, in full, reads CASSGRDGYTF.